This TCR beta chain was recorded in a study of blood T cells in healthy people across ages. With regard to this clonotype: No antigen is known for it.

V lost 0 bases, J lost 4 bases, and 13 bases lay in between. Per the germline V gene, CDR1 is SGHRS and CDR2 is YFSETQ. The CDR3 has 15 residues. Findings and limits, study-wide: Since the PBMCs were unsorted, naive and antigen-experienced cells could not be conclusively compared.

With a J-beta primer mix and a sample-barcoded 5' primer, a second PCR ran about 6 to 11 cycles. TCRdb ran MiXCR on the 5' RACE reads and lists one entry per CDR3 protein. The repertoire includes roughly 800,000 distinct CDR3 sequences, less than 70% of them detected once, and about 42% sits in the top ten. The gene calls are TRBV5-1 and TRBJ1-1, with TRBD1 as a possible D gene (6 bases). The sequence was obtained from a man at least 80 years old in good health. Sequencing used blood. The CDR3 DNA is TGCGCCAGCAGCTTGGCAAGGGGGGATGGCACTGAAGCTTTCTTT. This codes for CASSLARGDGTEAFF.